One sample yielded the 27 T cell receptor beta chains listed below, sequenced in a study of OX40 agonist ivuxolimab in advanced cancers. Repertoires were generated with immunoSEQ multiplex PCR, while TCRdb's copy carries only in-frame clones and drops some. The sample includes around 26,000 clones, roughly 79% of them seen just once. Sequencing used CD4+ or CD8+ T cells sorted from blood, obtained in a trial of the OX40 agonist ivuxolimab. Every receptor here comes from an adult with an advanced solid tumor such as melanoma, head and neck, liver or kidney cancer.

The V gene is TRBV5-4, the J gene TRBJ2-7; D not resolved. Trimming took 0 bases from V and 6 from J, leaving 10 bases between them. This CDR3 has 13 amino acids. Germline V lookup: CDR1 SGHNT, CDR2 YYREEE (reference sequence). CDR3 in amino acids: CASSLDEGGEQYF. In DNA form, the CDR3 reads TGTGCCAGCAGCTTGGACGAAGGCGGCGAGCAGTACTTC.

The chain recombines TRBV5-1 with TRBJ2-1, with D possibly matching TRBD2 (6 bases). This CDR3 contains 15 residues. Germline V lookup: CDR1 SGHRS, CDR2 YFSETQ. Trimming pared 6 bases from V and 0 bases from J, leaving 13 bases between. In nucleotides, the CDR3 is TGCGCCAGCAACCTGGACGGGAGCTCCTACAATGAGCAGTTCTTC. This gives the protein CASNLDGSSYNEQFF.

This chain joins TRBV13 and TRBJ2-7; 11 bases are a match to TRBD1. The ends lost 7 bases at V and 6 bases at J; junction bases unmatched: 8. Germline V lookup: CDR1 PRHDT, CDR2 FYEKMQ (reference sequence). The CDR3 sequence is 14 residues long. This CDR3 reads CASIRSDRGPEQYF. CDR3 coding DNA: TGTGCCAGCATCCGATCGGACAGGGGGCCCGAGCAGTACTTC.

The V and J genes are TRBV4-1 and TRBJ2-7; 7 positions match TRBD1. Germline V gene lookup returns CDR1 MGHRA and CDR2 YSYEKL. There are 15 residues in the CDR3. The ends lost 1 base at V and 4 bases at J; junction bases unmatched: 7. CDR3 DNA: TGCGCCAGCAGCCAAGCCCAAGGGGGCAGGTACGAGCAGTACTTC. Its protein is CASSQAQGGRYEQYF.

The rearrangement uses TRBV27 and TRBJ2-3, with 11 bases fitting TRBD2. Losses at the gene ends were 8 bases for V and 3 bases for J; bases not matched to a gene: 10. Germline V gene sequence: CDR1 MNHEY, CDR2 SMNVEV (reference sequence). The CDR3 runs to 16 residues. In DNA, the CDR3 is TGTGCCAGCTTGTCCCCTAGCGGGAGGAGGACAGATACGCAGTATTTT. Encoded protein: CASLSPSGRRTDTQYF.

The chain employs TRBV7-2 and TRBJ2-1; D may be TRBD1 or TRBD2 (6 bases each). Looked up from germline, CDR1 is SGHTA and CDR2 is FQGNSA. The CDR3 runs to 15 residues. Trimming shortened V by 6 bases and J by 7 bases, and 19 bases separated the two germline ends. DNA of the CDR3: TGTGCCAGCAGTTCCGACAGGTGGGGGGATAATGAGCAGTTCTTC. Translating it yields CASSSDRWGDNEQFF. The complete variable domain, with remaining parts taken from reference TRBV7-2 and TRBJ2-1, reads GAGVSQSPSNKVTEKGKDVELRCDPISGHTALYWYRQSLGQGLEFLIYFQGNSAPDKSGLPSDRFSAERTGGSVSTLTIQRTQQEDSAVYLCASSSDRWGDNEQFFGPGTRLTVL.

This chain uses TRBV7-2 with TRBJ1-5; D is unclear. This CDR3 is built from 15 residues. CDR1 and CDR2 (germline): SGHTA, FQGNSA. Trimming removed 1 base from V and 0 bases from J, with 7 bases in between. CDR3 sequence: CASSLDGYSNQPQHF. The CDR3 DNA reads as TGTGCCAGCAGCTTAGACGGTTATAGCAATCAGCCCCAGCATTTT.

This chain joins TRBV28 and TRBJ2-4; TRBD1 matches at 10 bases. V was clipped by 4 bases and J by 8 bases; unmatched bases: 11. Germline loops: CDR1 MDHEN, CDR2 SYDVKM. CDR3 length: 16 residues. The CDR3 sequence: CASSSPTGGYGDIQYF. The CDR3 bases are TGTGCCAGCAGTTCGCCGACAGGGGGCTATGGAGACATTCAGTACTTC.

This clone is deemed medium-sized. This chain connects TRBV7-9 to TRBJ1-2; TRBD1 is a possible D gene (5 bases). CDR3 length: 15 amino acids. The germline V and J ends were trimmed by 0 bases and 4 bases, with 12 bases remaining between them. In germline, CDR1 is SEHNR, CDR2 FQNEAQ (reference sequence). The CDR3 DNA is TGTGCCAGCAGCTTAGCGTTCCAGGGTTCCTATGGCTACACCTTC. Translating gives CASSLAFQGSYGYTF.

The gene calls are TRBV11-3 and TRBJ2-1; D gene ambiguous. Between the trimmed V and J ends, which lost 1 base and 0 bases, there was a span of 7 bases. Germline values: CDR1 SGHNT, CDR2 YENEEA. The CDR3 covers 15 residues. CDR3 residues: CASSLGEVSYNEQFF. The CDR3 coding sequence is TGTGCCAGCAGCTTAGGTGAGGTCTCCTACAATGAGCAGTTCTTC.

This sequence joins TRBV14 and TRBJ2-5, with TRBD1 matching 7 bases. Germline loops: CDR1 SGHDN, CDR2 FVKESK. J was trimmed by 5 bases and V by 1 base; bases with no gene match: 19. The CDR3 is made up of 19 amino acids. The CDR3 loop is CASSQGDRETVMRFETQYF. The CDR3, as DNA: TGTGCCAGCAGCCAAGGAGACAGGGAAACGGTGATGCGATTCGAGACCCAGTACTTC.

This chain links TRBV7-9 with TRBJ2-7, with D tentatively TRBD1 or TRBD2 (5 bases each). The germline V gene has CDR1 SEHNR and CDR2 FQNEAQ (reference sequence). The CDR3 extends over 14 amino acids. The V end was cut by 10 bases, the J end by 5 bases, with 21 bases between. CDR3 protein: CATVDGTSNNEQYF. The CDR3 region has the DNA TGTGCCACAGTGGACGGGACGTCGAACAACGAGCAGTACTTC.

The chain uses TRBV19 and TRBJ2-7, with 8 positions matching TRBD2. The CDR3 extends over 16 amino acids. Per the germline V gene, CDR1 is LNHDA and CDR2 is SQIVND (reference sequence). Trimming cost V 1 base and J 0 bases; bases outside gene matches: 5. In nucleotides, the CDR3 is TGTGCCAGTAGTATAGGGGAGCGGGGGATCTCCTACGAGCAGTACTTC. Translating gives CASSIGERGISYEQYF.

The chain joins TRBV4-3 to TRBJ2-7, with a tentative D call TRBD2 (6 bases). Germline V gene sequence: CDR1 LGHNA, CDR2 YSLEER. This CDR3 contains 16 residues. With 0 bases removed from V and 4 bases from J, the gap between germline ends came to 16 bases. CDR3 bases: TGCGCCAGCAGCCAAGAGATGAAAGCTCTAGCGTACGAGCAGTACTTC. Its translation: CASSQEMKALAYEQYF.

The gene calls are TRBV9 and TRBJ2-7; TRBD1 matches 7 bases. Per the germline V gene, CDR1 is SGDLS and CDR2 is YYNGEE. With 4 bases clipped from V and 2 bases from J, the junction kept 9 bases outside the gene matches. CDR3 size: 15 residues. The CDR3 DNA reads as TGTGCCAGCAGCACCAACCGGGACAGCGCCTACGAGCAGTACTTC. It codes for CASSTNRDSAYEQYF.

J is TRBJ2-2 and V is TRBV30, with D maybe TRBD1 (6 bases). The germline gives CDR1 GTSNPN, CDR2 SVGIG (reference sequence). The germline V and J ends were trimmed by 4 bases and 5 bases, with 26 bases remaining between them. The length of the CDR3 is 18 residues. The CDR3 spells CAWTMTGHREAATGELFF. In DNA form, the CDR3 reads TGTGCCTGGACAATGACGGGACACAGGGAAGCGGCAACCGGGGAGCTGTTTTTT.

The chain has TRBV4-3 and TRBJ2-5; 9 nucleotides agree with TRBD2. CDR3 length: 15 amino acids. Germline V lookup: CDR1 LGHNA, CDR2 YSLEER. The V gene end was trimmed by 3 bases and the J gene end by 5 bases; junction bases not matched to a gene: 7. DNA of the CDR3: TGCGCCAGCAGCCATGACCTAAGCGGGGGGGAGACCCAGTACTTC. It codes for CASSHDLSGGETQYF.

The chain carries TRBV6-5 and TRBJ2-5; possibly TRBD1 for D (6 bases). CDR3 size: 14 residues. CDR1 is MNHEY and CDR2 is SVGAGI in the germline V gene. V lost 5 bases and J lost 1, with 11 bases in between. CDR3 amino acids: CASSTLDSQETQYF. The CDR3 DNA sequence: TGTGCCAGCAGTACCCTGGACAGCCAAGAGACCCAGTACTTC.

The V gene is TRBV27, the J gene TRBJ2-3; 8 positions match TRBD2. There are 15 residues in the CDR3. CDR1 and CDR2 (germline): MNHEY, SMNVEV (reference sequence). The junction had 2 bases not matched to a gene; V was cut back by 0 bases and J by 3 bases. CDR3 loop: CASSLSLAETDTQYF. In nucleotides, the CDR3 is TGTGCCAGCAGTTTATCACTAGCGGAGACAGATACGCAGTATTTT.

V usage is TRBV4-3 and J usage is TRBJ2-3, with D unresolved. Germline-derived CDR1 and CDR2 are LGHNA and YSLEER. This CDR3 spans 12 amino acids. The V gene lost 4 bases and the J gene lost 0 bases, with 2 bases spanning the gap. The CDR3 sequence is CASSRSTDTQYF. The CDR3 DNA follows: TGCGCCAGCAGCCGAAGCACAGATACGCAGTATTTT.

The table lists this clone with a count of one. The V gene is TRBV9, the J gene TRBJ2-5, with 7 bases fitting TRBD2. This CDR3 contains 15 residues. The J segment lost 8 bases and the V segment lost 0 bases, leaving 10 bases of the junction unmatched. Germline CDR1 is SGDLS and CDR2 is YYNGEE. The CDR3 spells CASSVVGGPGDTQYF. The CDR3 DNA reads as TGTGCCAGCAGCGTAGTGGGAGGGCCGGGGGATACCCAGTACTTC.

V is TRBV4-1 and J is TRBJ2-1; 8 nucleotides align to TRBD2. This CDR3 contains 15 residues. V lost 0 bases and J lost 8; bases outside the gene matches: 6. The germline V gene encodes CDR1 MGHRA and CDR2 YSYEKL. The CDR3 sequence: CASSQDGSGSDEQFF. DNA for the CDR3: TGCGCCAGCAGCCAAGATGGGAGCGGGAGTGATGAGCAGTTCTTC.

The CDR3 bases are TGTGCCAGCAGCTTGGGGGCTTACTCTGAAGCTTTCTTT. Its protein product is CASSLGAYSEAFF. The chain is built from TRBV5-6 and TRBJ1-1; D is undetermined. The CDR3 is made up of 13 amino acids. CDR1 and CDR2 (germline): SGHDT, YYEEEE. V dropped 0 bases and J dropped 6 bases, with 9 bases sitting between them.

The V and J genes are TRBV2 and TRBJ1-4, with TRBD1 identical over 9 bases. Germline lookup yields CDR1 SNHLY and CDR2 FYNNEI. This CDR3 spans 16 amino acids. V lost 0 bases and J lost 8; bases outside the gene matches: 7. CDR3 region: CASSEAVRQGGEKLFF. The DNA of the CDR3 is TGTGCCAGCAGTGAAGCAGTCCGACAGGGGGGGGAAAAACTGTTTTTT.

The chain links TRBV7-6 to TRBJ2-7; unclear D gene. In germline, CDR1 is SGHVS, CDR2 FNYEAQ. The CDR3 length is 16 residues. V was pared by 0 bases and J by 1 base, with 13 bases between. This chain's CDR3 is CASSLAVTGSSYEQYF. CDR3 DNA: TGTGCCAGCAGCTTAGCGGTTACTGGTAGTTCCTACGAGCAGTACTTC.

The chain couples TRBV11-2 to TRBJ1-2; the D is unclear. The germline CDR1 and CDR2 sequences are SGHAT and FQNNGV. Trimming pared 5 bases from V and 0 bases from J, leaving 10 bases between. The CDR3 length is 14 residues. The CDR3 DNA is TGTGCCAGCAGCCCCTCACTAGCTAACTATGGCTACACCTTC. Translation gives CASSPSLANYGYTF.

This sequence joins TRBV27 and TRBJ2-5; D is perhaps TRBD1 (6 bases). Germline loops: CDR1 MNHEY, CDR2 SMNVEV (reference sequence). V dropped 6 bases and J dropped 4 bases, with 21 bases sitting between them. The CDR3 is made up of 16 amino acids. CDR3 coding DNA: TGTGCCAGCAGCCGAAACCCCAGACAGGTTAGAGAGACCCAGTACTTC. Its protein is CASSRNPRQVRETQYF.